Shown below are 5 T cell receptor beta chains from a single sample sequenced in a study of vaccination effects on CD4 cells after COVID-19. These receptors' antigens are unknown. The ViraFEST assay expanded antigen-specific CD4+ T cells with viral peptide pools before sequencing. Isolation of CD4+ T cells took place after more than 9 days of culture. Profiling relied on immunoSEQ multiplex PCR, and the TCRdb table lists in-frame clones only, not all of them. The sample consists of about 19,000 clones, approximately 70% of them appearing once. This specimen consisted of CD4+ T cells from PBMCs cultured with HCoV-229E spike peptides, obtained before COVID-19 vaccination. The source of these receptors is a human donor who received a COVID-19 vaccine.

This clone was recorded only once. The chain couples TRBV27 to TRBJ1-2; 9 nucleotides align to TRBD1. Germline CDR1 reads MNHEY; CDR2 reads SMNVEV (reference sequence). The CDR3 runs 17 residues. V dropped 8 bases and J dropped 4; count of bases not matched to a gene: 17. The CDR3 DNA follows: TGTGCCAGCCAATCCTACCGAGGACAGGGGAGGACCTATGGCTACACCTTC. This sequence encodes CASQSYRGQGRTYGYTF.

The V and J genes are TRBV24-1 and TRBJ2-7; D may be TRBD1 or TRBD2 (6 bases each). The CDR3 totals 15 residues. Trimming took off 7 bases at V and 0 bases at J, with 15 bases between the two ends. The germline V gene has CDR1 KGHDR and CDR2 SFDVKD. The CDR3 nucleotides read TGTGCCACCAGCATGAGTAGGGGGGACTCCTACGAGCAGTACTTC. This translates into CATSMSRGDSYEQYF.

This rearrangement joins TRBV4-2 to TRBJ2-3; D may be TRBD1 or TRBD2 (5 bases each). This CDR3 comprises 15 residues. The V gene's germline CDR1 is LGHNA and CDR2 YNFKEQ. The V end was cut by 0 bases, the J end by 4 bases, with 11 bases between. CDR3 bases: TGTGCCAGCAGCCAAGATAGGCAGGGAGCAGATACGCAGTATTTT. It specifies CASSQDRQGADTQYF.

The chain combines TRBV28 with TRBJ2-3, with a tentative D call TRBD1 (6 bases). The CDR3 length is 15 residues. The ends were cut back, 3 bases at V and 6 bases at J, with 16 bases in the middle. The germline V gene has CDR1 MDHEN and CDR2 SYDVKM. In DNA, the CDR3 is TGTGCCAGCAGTTTTACCGACTGGACAGAGGATACGCAGTATTTT. Protein: CASSFTDWTEDTQYF.

This clone was observed a few times. The chain has TRBV11-3 and TRBJ2-2; D possibly uses TRBD1 or TRBD2 (7 bases each). CDR3 size: 18 residues. Germline lookup yields CDR1 SGHNT and CDR2 YENEEA. V lost 0 bases and J 2 bases, leaving 16 bases between the germline ends. The CDR3 region has the DNA TGTGCCAGCAGCTTAGATCAGGGGGGGACCCTAAACACCGGGGAGCTGTTTTTT. Protein sequence: CASSLDQGGTLNTGELFF.